The 6 T cell receptor beta chains below were found in one sample sequenced in a study of T-cell reconstitution after alpha-beta-depleted transplantation in children. The TCRbeta library was prepared with unique molecular identifiers. Via MiXCR, TCRdb re-called the PCR reads, giving one row per CDR3 protein. The sample includes a few hundred thousand distinct CDR3 sequences, around 10% seen only once; the top ten take roughly 7%. The sequencing used PBMCs, collected before TCRalphabeta/CD19-depleted stem cell transplant. The receptor source for this set is a boy less than two years old with acute myeloid leukemia, due to receive a stem cell transplant.

This clonotype has a single count. The J gene is TRBJ1-6, the V gene TRBV7-6; no reliable D call. The CDR3 is made up of 16 amino acids. The V end was cut by 1 base, the J end by 10 bases, with 17 bases between. Germline CDR1 and CDR2: SGHVS and FNYEAQ. The chain's CDR3 is CASSLEVHEGRSPLHF. The CDR3, as DNA: TGTGCCAGCAGCTTAGAAGTTCACGAAGGTCGGTCACCCCTCCACTTT.

A few counts support this clonotype. The chain couples TRBV5-1 to TRBJ2-7; D gene unclear. V was pared by 1 base and J by 5 bases, with 10 bases between. The CDR3 covers 13 residues. CDR1 and CDR2 (germline): SGHRS, YFSETQ. The CDR3 loop reads CASSLLGMNEQYF. In DNA, the CDR3 is TGCGCCAGCAGCTTGCTAGGCATGAACGAGCAGTACTTC.

This clonotype was detected ten times or more. The CDR3 loop reads CASSFVPGNTEAFF. The DNA of the CDR3 is TGTGCCAGCAGCTTCGTACCGGGAAACACTGAAGCTTTCTTT. The chain links TRBV7-9 to TRBJ1-1; D is unresolved. This CDR3 region has 14 residues. Trimming removed 3 bases from V and 2 bases from J, with 10 bases in between. From germline, CDR1 is SEHNR and CDR2 FQNEAQ (reference sequence).

Remarks on this clonotype: A much larger clone differs from this one at a single base, so this may be a read error. The chain links TRBV20-1 to TRBJ2-5; TRBD2 matches 8 bases. The length of the CDR3 is 16 residues. The germline gives CDR1 DFQATT, CDR2 SNEGSKA (reference sequence). The CDR3 is CSARDRAGAYQETQHF. The CDR3 coding sequence is TGCAGTGCTAGAGATCGAGCGGGGGCCTACCAAGAGACCCAGCACTTC.

The sample holds many counts of this clonotype. This chain joins TRBV6-2 or TRBV6-3 and TRBJ2-7; perhaps TRBD2 as D (5 bases). From germline, CDR1 is MNHEY and CDR2 SVGEGT. The CDR3 totals 13 residues. V lost 6 bases, J lost 0 bases, and 9 bases lay in between. The CDR3 reads CASRGSVSYEQYF. The CDR3 coding sequence is TGTGCCAGCAGGGGTAGCGTCTCCTACGAGCAGTACTTC.

The V call is TRBV12-5, the J call TRBJ2-7; 8 nucleotides align to TRBD1. The V gene's germline CDR1 is LGHNT and CDR2 FRNRAP. V gave up 4 bases and J gave up 3 bases; unmatched junction bases: 8. This CDR3 is built from 15 residues. CDR3 residues: CASGSPDRAVYEQYF. CDR3 sequence (DNA): TGTGCTAGTGGTTCCCCGGACAGGGCTGTCTACGAGCAGTACTTC. The variable domain in full, completed from reference TRBV12-5 and TRBJ2-7, reads DARVTQTPRHKVTEMGQEVTMRCQPILGHNTVFWYRQTMMQGLELLAYFRNRAPLDDSGMPKDRFSAEMPDATLATLKIQPSEPRDSAVYFCASGSPDRAVYEQYFGPGTRLTVT.